The 21 T cell receptor beta chains presented below share a single source sample, sequenced in a study of cytomegalovirus exposure and HLA in healthy donors. It was with 60 Vbeta and 13 Jbeta primers that the PCR ran. Sequencing was performed with immunoSEQ multiplex PCR; in TCRdb, only in-frame clones are kept and a portion is missing. The sample lists 150,000 to 200,000 clones, approximately 78% occurring once. Input material: PBMCs. The receptors shown here come from a woman aged 18 to 35 in good health and CMV-seronegative.

J is TRBJ2-7 and V is TRBV6-5; 8 positions match TRBD1. This CDR3 is 14 amino acids long. J lost 5 bases, V lost 10 bases, and 13 bases had no gene match. Germline-derived CDR1 and CDR2 are MNHEY and SVGAGI. The CDR3 nucleotides read TGTGCCACCCTCAGCGGACAGGGATCGGACGAGCAGTACTTC. Protein: CATLSGQGSDEQYF.

Remarks on this clone: One junction end does not reproduce the germline sequence, and a read error may be involved. The chain uses TRBV6-5 and TRBJ2-2; weak D call: TRBD2 (5 bases). Germline V gene lookup returns CDR1 MNHEY and CDR2 SVGAGI. The CDR3 is 14 residues long. CDR3 in DNA: TGTGCCAGCAGTTACCGAAGCTTCACCGGGGAGCTATTTTTT. It yields the protein CASSYRSFTGELFF.

The genes are TRBV11-2 and TRBJ2-7, with TRBD1 matching over 12 bases. V was clipped by 4 bases and J by 2 bases; unmatched bases: 6. CDR1 and CDR2 from the germline V gene are SGHAT and FQNNGV. The CDR3 has 16 amino acids. The CDR3: CASSSGDRGLAYEQYF. In DNA, the CDR3 is TGTGCCAGCAGCTCAGGGGACAGGGGGCTAGCCTACGAGCAGTACTTC.

This chain uses TRBV2 with TRBJ2-1; D gene uncertain. The V gene lost 4 bases and the J gene lost 1 base, with 11 bases spanning the gap. The CDR3 has 15 amino acids. The V gene's germline CDR1 is SNHLY and CDR2 FYNNEI. The CDR3 sequence: CASSVRSGSYNEQFF. The CDR3 DNA reads as TGTGCCAGCAGTGTTAGATCCGGTTCCTACAATGAGCAGTTCTTC.

The chain uses TRBV25-1 and TRBJ2-5; TRBD2 matches 9 bases. The germline V gene encodes CDR1 MGHDK and CDR2 SYGVNS. This CDR3 is 14 amino acids long. V shed 4 bases and J 5 bases; nucleotides not matched to a gene: 5. The CDR3 nucleotides are TGTGCCAGCAGTGTTTCCAGCGGGGGGGAGACCCAGTACTTC. Amino acids: CASSVSSGGETQYF.

This clone was counted only a few times. The chain links TRBV5-1 to TRBJ2-4; the match to TRBD2 covers 13 bases. The germline V gene has CDR1 SGHRS and CDR2 YFSETQ. Trimming removed 3 bases from V and 0 bases from J; junction bases left unmatched: 9. This CDR3 region has 19 residues. This chain's CDR3 is CASSSSGTSGKLAKNIQYF. In DNA form, the CDR3 reads TGCGCCAGCAGCTCCTCCGGGACTAGCGGGAAACTAGCCAAAAACATTCAGTACTTC.

The J gene is TRBJ2-2, the V gene TRBV18; D not certain. Deletions cut 3 bases from V and 4 bases from J, with 3 bases between. Germline loops: CDR1 KGHSH, CDR2 LQKENI. This CDR3 spans 12 amino acids. CDR3 bases: TGTGCCAGCTCACCCCGCACCGGGGAGCTGTTTTTT. Protein product: CASSPRTGELFF.

This chain joins TRBV6-1 and TRBJ2-5; 11 positions agree with TRBD2. This CDR3 has 16 residues. V lost 3 bases to trimming and J lost 2 bases; unmatched junction nucleotides: 5. CDR1 is MNHNS, CDR2 SASEGT, per germline. CDR3 nucleotides: TGTGCCAGCAGTGAGCTAGCGGGGGGTCCACAAGAGACCCAGTACTTC. It yields the protein CASSELAGGPQETQYF.

CDR3 sequence reads: CASSFRTEPSGNTIYF. As DNA, the CDR3 is TGCGCCAGCAGCTTTCGGACAGAACCCTCTGGAAACACCATATATTTT. The gene calls are TRBV4-1 and TRBJ1-3, with TRBD1 as a possible D gene (6 bases). Germline V gene lookup returns CDR1 MGHRA and CDR2 YSYEKL. This CDR3 region has 16 residues. With 5 bases removed from V and 0 bases from J, the gap between germline ends came to 14 bases.

The chain joins TRBV5-1 to TRBJ2-5; TRBD2 agrees at 8 bases. This CDR3 has 16 residues. Germline values: CDR1 SGHRS, CDR2 YFSETQ. V was clipped by 3 bases and J by 5 bases; unmatched bases: 12. CDR3 sequence: CASSWGRGAGGETQYF. CDR3 nucleotides: TGCGCCAGCAGCTGGGGTCGGGGCGCGGGAGGTGAGACCCAGTACTTC.

The V and J genes are TRBV7-2 and TRBJ2-5, with 7 bases fitting TRBD2. Unmatched junction bases numbered 2, after V lost 6 bases and J lost 1 base. CDR3 length: 13 residues. Germline V gene lookup returns CDR1 SGHTA and CDR2 FQGNSA. The chain's CDR3 is CASSRLAQETQYF. The CDR3 DNA reads TGTGCCAGCAGTCGACTAGCCCAAGAGACCCAGTACTTC.

This clone is a singleton in its sample. This chain joins TRBV28 and TRBJ2-5; D is perhaps TRBD2 (6 bases). The J call may not be correct, given that the DNA end is closer to TRBJ2-7. From germline, CDR1 is MDHEN and CDR2 SYDVKM. There are 16 residues in the CDR3. Here the CDR3 reads CASSLSPTGTPYEQYF. The DNA for the CDR3 is TGTGCCAGCAGTTTATCTCCAACCGGGACTCCCTACGAGCAGTACTTC.

The chain couples TRBV10-3 to TRBJ2-7; D might be TRBD1 (6 bases). Germline lookup yields CDR1 ENHRY and CDR2 SYGVKD. The CDR3 sequence is 13 residues long. The V and J ends lost 7 bases and 6 bases respectively, with 16 bases between them. The CDR3 is CAIKPGDSREQYF. In nucleotides, the CDR3 is TGTGCCATCAAGCCAGGGGATTCGCGCGAGCAGTACTTC.

The chain combines TRBV19 with TRBJ2-7; perhaps TRBD1 as D (5 bases). This CDR3 spans 14 amino acids. The V and J ends lost 4 bases and 5 bases respectively, with 15 bases between them. Looked up from germline, CDR1 is LNHDA and CDR2 is SQIVND (reference sequence). The chain's CDR3 is CASSTDRQSHEQYF. The CDR3 DNA reads as TGTGCCAGTAGTACAGACCGACAGAGCCACGAGCAGTACTTC.

The chain joins TRBV5-1 to TRBJ1-5; D not resolved. Looked up from germline, CDR1 is SGHRS and CDR2 is YFSETQ. V lost 0 bases, J lost 10 bases, and 14 bases lay in between. CDR3 length equals 14 residues. Written as DNA, the CDR3 is TGCGCCAGCAGCTTGGACGCGGAGGTTGGACCCCAGCATTTT. It yields the protein CASSLDAEVGPQHF.

Comments on this clone: Relative to the germline gene, one junction end is altered; a read error may explain this. The CDR3 nucleotides read TGTGTCAGCACTCCGGGACAGGGACAGTTCTTC. This codes for CVSTPGQGQFF. J is TRBJ2-1 and V is TRBV2; 9 bases line up with TRBD1. The germline gives CDR1 SNHLY, CDR2 FYNNEI. The CDR3 has 11 residues.

This chain joins TRBV2 and TRBJ1-1; D call uncertain. V was shortened by 8 bases and J by 1 base, with 11 bases between the two germline ends. Germline loops: CDR1 SNHLY, CDR2 FYNNEI. The CDR3 runs to 13 residues. The CDR3 loop is CASDDRGNTEAFF. In DNA form, the CDR3 reads TGTGCCAGCGACGATCGGGGGAACACTGAAGCTTTCTTT.

The V call is TRBV10-3, the J call TRBJ2-5, with 7 bases identical to TRBD1. Per the germline V gene, CDR1 is ENHRY and CDR2 is SYGVKD. V shed 10 bases, J shed 2 bases, and the junction held 4 bases outside the gene matches. The length of the CDR3 is 12 residues. The CDR3 reads CATGQEQETQYF. The CDR3, as DNA: TGTGCCACCGGACAGGAACAAGAGACCCAGTACTTC.

The chain uses TRBV5-1 and TRBJ2-2; 8 positions match TRBD1. This CDR3 has 20 amino acids. After removal of 3 bases from V and 0 bases from J, the junction contained 16 bases not matched to a gene. CDR1 is SGHRS, CDR2 YFSETQ, per germline. CDR3 sequence (DNA): TGCGCCAGCAGCTGGCCGGGACAGGAACGACTAGGCCCGAACACCGGGGAGCTGTTTTTT. Encoded protein: CASSWPGQERLGPNTGELFF. Drawing the rest from reference TRBV5-1 and TRBJ2-2, the complete variable domain is KAGVTQTPRYLIKTRGQQVTLSCSPISGHRSVSWYQQTPGQGLQFLFEYFSETQRNKGNFPGRFSGRQFSNSRSEMNVSTLELGDSALYLCASSWPGQERLGPNTGELFFGEGSRLTVL.

This clone was recorded a few times. The chain joins TRBV15 to TRBJ1-1; 7 nucleotides agree with TRBD1. The V gene end was trimmed by 5 bases and the J gene end by 3 bases; junction bases not matched to a gene: 9. Germline V gene data show CDR1 as LNHNV and CDR2 as YYDKDF (reference sequence). The CDR3 sequence is 15 residues long. The CDR3 is CATSGDSTGDTEAFF. In DNA, the CDR3 is TGTGCCACCAGCGGCGACTCCACAGGGGACACTGAAGCTTTCTTT.

The table lists this clone with a count of one. This chain connects TRBV6-1 to TRBJ1-4; 7 bases line up with TRBD1. The CDR3 loop spans 14 amino acids. CDR1 and CDR2 from the germline V gene are MNHNS and SASEGT. V gave up 6 bases and J gave up 3 bases; unmatched junction bases: 4. The DNA for the CDR3 is TGTGCCAGCAGCTCGGACAGGCCTAATGAAAAACTGTTTTTT. It codes for CASSSDRPNEKLFF.